This T cell receptor (beta chain) stems from a study of blood T cell repertoires in COVID-19 (dated by TCRdb to about 2020). With respect to the entire study: Samples covering the acute and convalescent phases of COVID-19 were provided by collaborators in the United States, Italy and Spain. The prospective study material was composed of cDNA or gDNA derived from T cells, B-cell-depleted T cells, or PBMCs. The dataset comprised deeply sampled blood TCRbeta repertoires from subjects exposed to, actively infected with, or recovered from COVID-19. A freely available public database, intended as a resource for researchers studying the immune response to SARS-CoV-2, is where the repertoires were released. Samples were obtained from the ongoing ImmuneRACE study (first 160 participants) and from over a thousand subjects provided by 6 global collaborators. A de-identified subject ID, COVID-19 status, age in years and sex were almost always included in the sample metadata. Where HLA class I and class II types were available, the types were taken from metadata supplied by the sample provider, not from assay-based typing. The paper's findings and limits, for the study overall: The quantity of clinical and demographic metadata differed by source and by participant and was supplied without curation.

The CDR3 spans 14 residues, from the cysteine through the phenylalanine. The DNA shown is the 42-base CDR3, in frame from base 1. Trimming leaves V shorter by 3 bases and J shorter by 3 bases, with the junction holding 4 bases beyond the gene matches. The germline V gene (reference sequence) provides CDR1 LNHDA and CDR2 SQIVND. TCRbeta CDR3 regions were amplified from genomic DNA by means of the immunoSEQ Assay, a bias-controlled multiplex PCR. The published analysis was carried out like this. The number of nucleated cells in each sample was estimated from the amplification of reference gene primers within the assay. To quantify the absolute abundance of each unique TCRbeta CDR3 rearrangement, sequence reads were collapsed and filtered. For each sample, productive Simpson clonality was calculated by taking the square root of Simpson's diversity index across productive rearrangements. TCRdb re-hosts the immuneACCESS table, in-frame sequences only. Its copies lack some clones; in the studies checked, an unresolved V gene accounts for under half of them, and the cause for the rest is not known. V and J calls and clone size come straight from that table; D and trimming were deduced from the DNA. The sample table contains just under 150,000 clones; only one count was recorded for approximately 89% of them. 1.5% to 2% of the sample is held by the ten biggest clonotypes.

For this clone: There is no known antigen for this receptor. It has no much larger one-base neighbor in the sample; base qualities were not kept.

The collaborating institutions used their own protocols to collect whole blood in K2EDTA tubes. For TCRbeta analysis, collaborators shipped samples as frozen whole blood, isolated PBMCs, or DNA extracted from either of those sample types. Recombination connected TRBV19 to TRBJ2-5, with TRBD1 identical over 7 junction bases. The TCR comes from a human donor in a cohort sampled during active COVID-19. Material for sequencing was peripheral blood. The DNA sequence is TGTGCCAGTAGTATTTATGGGACAGAAGAGACCCAGTACTTC. Protein translation: CASSIYGTEETQYF.